This TCR beta chain comes out of a study of a mutant IDH1 vaccine in newly diagnosed glioma. On this clone itself: The antigen is unknown.

The time point denotes: week 35, safety follow-up. Topical imiquimod was applied with each vaccine dose, which held 300 ug of mutant IDH1 20-mer peptide. Data came from immunoSEQ multiplex PCR; TCRdb stores just in-frame clones and leaves some out. The table shows approximately 50,000 clones, with 86% occurring only once. Unmatched junction bases numbered 3, after V lost 6 bases and J lost 5 bases. This CDR3 comprises 15 residues. Germline loops: CDR1 MNHEY, CDR2 SVGAGI. The chain is built from TRBV6-5 and TRBJ2-2, with 13 bases identical to TRBD2. The source of this sequence is a man aged 40-55 years with glioma. The sample here was PBMCs, taken from a glioma patient whose treatment included an IDH1 peptide vaccine. The CDR3 region is CASRVTSGRTGELFF. DNA for the CDR3: TGTGCCAGCAGAGTGACTAGCGGGAGGACCGGGGAGCTGTTTTTT.